This TCR beta chain derives from a study of cytomegalovirus exposure and HLA in healthy donors. Study observations and caveats: Most TCR sequences were rare, but some public TCRs occurred in many donors. Reportedly, a later analysis found an Asian-associated ancestry cluster had fewer N-insertions than the roughly 700-donor mean.

Remarks on this clone: Its antigen is unknown.

The CDR3 has 21 amino acids. The PCR employed 60 Vbeta primers together with 13 Jbeta primers. Profiled with immunoSEQ multiplex PCR; TCRdb holds only in-frame clones, not every one. The sample has 70,000 to 95,000 clones; 84% are singletons. Material for sequencing was PBMCs. The sequence came from a woman in her late teens or twenties in good health and CMV-seropositive. The chain is built from TRBV1 and TRBJ2-7; the table's D call TRBD2 went unverified against the DNA. TRBV1 counts as a pseudogene. CDR3 loop: CTSSQESRRDCTSGSPPEQYF. The CDR3, as DNA: TGCACCAGCAGCCAAGAATCGCGGAGGGACTGTACCAGCGGGAGTCCGCCCGAGCAGTACTTC.